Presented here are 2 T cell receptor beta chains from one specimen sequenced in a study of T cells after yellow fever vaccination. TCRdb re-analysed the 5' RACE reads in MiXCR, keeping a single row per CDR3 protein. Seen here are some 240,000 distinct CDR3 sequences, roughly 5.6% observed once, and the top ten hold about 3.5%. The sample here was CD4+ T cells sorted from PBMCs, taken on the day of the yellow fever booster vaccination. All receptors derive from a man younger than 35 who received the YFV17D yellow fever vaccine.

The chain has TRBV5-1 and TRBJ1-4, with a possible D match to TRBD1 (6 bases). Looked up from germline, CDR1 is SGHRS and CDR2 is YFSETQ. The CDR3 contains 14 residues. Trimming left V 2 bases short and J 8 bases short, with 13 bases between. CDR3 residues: CASSLTGPGEKLFF. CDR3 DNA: TGCGCCAGCAGCTTAACAGGGCCGGGAGAAAAACTGTTTTTT.

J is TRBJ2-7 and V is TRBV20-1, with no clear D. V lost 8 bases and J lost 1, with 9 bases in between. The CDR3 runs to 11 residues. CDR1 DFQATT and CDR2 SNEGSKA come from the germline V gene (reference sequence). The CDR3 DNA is TGCAGTCCGACTGGTTCCTACGAGCAGTACGTC. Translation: CSPTGSYEQYV.